The 25 T cell receptor beta chains below come from one sample, sequenced in a study of T cell responses to AZD1222 COVID-19 vaccine. Measured with immunoSEQ multiplex PCR; TCRdb has only the in-frame clones, and not every one. The sample has about 150,000 clones; about 90% are singletons. This specimen was peripheral blood, taken 28 days after the second AZD1222 dose. The receptors stem from an adult who received the AZD1222 COVID-19 vaccine.

V and J are TRBV4-1 and TRBJ1-4, with a weak D call TRBD1 (6 bases). The ends were cut back, 0 bases at V and 3 bases at J, with 11 bases in the middle. Germline CDR1 reads MGHRA; CDR2 reads YSYEKL. The CDR3 has 16 residues. The CDR3 bases are TGCGCCAGCAGCCAAGACCAAGGGGGTTCTAATGAAAAACTGTTTTTT. This translates into CASSQDQGGSNEKLFF.

The V gene is TRBV21-1, the J gene TRBJ2-1. TRBV21-1 is given as a pseudogene. This CDR3 is 19 amino acids long. CDR3 nucleotides: TGTGCCAGCACCGCCATCAGGGACCCGCAAATGAACAAGGGGTTTGAGCAGTTCTTC. Residues: CASTAIRDPQMNKGFEQFF.

This rearrangement joins TRBV25-1 to TRBJ2-2, with D possibly matching TRBD1 (6 bases). The CDR3 is made up of 15 amino acids. V lost 4 bases and J lost 2, with 11 bases in between. Looked up from germline, CDR1 is MGHDK and CDR2 is SYGVNS. CDR3 sequence reads: CASSAGTLNTGELFF. CDR3 nucleotide sequence: TGTGCCAGCAGTGCAGGGACACTAAACACCGGGGAGCTGTTTTTT.

This rearrangement joins TRBV6-2 or TRBV6-3 to TRBJ2-1; D is ambiguous. CDR1 and CDR2 from the germline V gene are MNHEY and SVGEGT. The germline V and J ends were trimmed by 2 bases and 0 bases, with 17 bases remaining between them. The CDR3 covers 18 residues. Here the CDR3 reads CASSYLKGAPSSYNEQFF. The DNA for the CDR3 is TGTGCCAGCAGTTACCTAAAAGGAGCGCCGAGCTCCTACAATGAGCAGTTCTTC.

The rearrangement links TRBV5-1 to TRBJ2-2; 15 bases line up with TRBD2. The germline gives CDR1 SGHRS, CDR2 YFSETQ. The CDR3 covers 18 residues. V gave up 3 bases and J gave up 6 bases; unmatched junction bases: 9. CDR3 loop: CASSWMPGLAGGAGELFF. In DNA form, the CDR3 reads TGCGCCAGCAGCTGGATGCCGGGACTAGCGGGAGGTGCCGGGGAGCTGTTTTTT.

This clone was seen just once. V and J are TRBV9 and TRBJ2-1, with 10 bases that match TRBD1. This CDR3 has 15 amino acids. The germline V gene has CDR1 SGDLS and CDR2 YYNGEE. Trimming removed 1 base from V and 7 bases from J; junction bases left unmatched: 5. The CDR3 DNA sequence: TGTGCCAGCAGCGTACGGGACAGGGGCTCTAATGAGCAGTTCTTC. This translates into CASSVRDRGSNEQFF.

This chain joins TRBV7-9 and TRBJ1-1; D gene unclear. From germline, CDR1 is SEHNR and CDR2 FQNEAQ (reference sequence). This CDR3 has 14 residues. The germline V and J ends were trimmed by 2 bases and 2 bases, with 9 bases remaining between them. The chain's CDR3 is CASSLLGSNTEAFF. The CDR3 nucleotides read TGTGCCAGCAGCTTATTGGGTAGTAACACTGAAGCTTTCTTT.

The chain combines TRBV14 with TRBJ1-1; 7 nucleotides align to TRBD1. The CDR3 runs to 15 residues. Germline lookup yields CDR1 SGHDN and CDR2 FVKESK. Trimming at V came to 4 bases and at J to 1 base, leaving 6 bases not matched to a gene. The DNA for the CDR3 is TGTGCCAGCAGCCTCCGGGACAGACGGAACACTGAAGCTTTCTTT. This codes for CASSLRDRRNTEAFF.

This clone appeared once. The V gene is TRBV4-2, the J gene TRBJ1-4; D is unresolved. Germline values: CDR1 LGHNA, CDR2 YNFKEQ. V lost 0 bases and J 2 bases, leaving 10 bases between the germline ends. The CDR3 is made up of 16 amino acids. The chain's CDR3 is CASSQENSRTNEKLFF. The CDR3 bases are TGTGCCAGCAGCCAAGAAAACAGTCGGACTAATGAAAAACTGTTTTTT.

This clone occurred a few times. The chain recombines TRBV5-6 with TRBJ2-1; 12 nucleotides match TRBD2. J gave up 3 bases and V 1 base, and 11 bases lay outside the gene matches. Germline V gene data show CDR1 as SGHDT and CDR2 as YYEEEE. CDR3 length: 19 amino acids. CDR3 loop: CASSLPFPTSGGFYNEQFF. The CDR3 DNA reads as TGTGCCAGCAGCTTGCCGTTCCCGACTAGCGGGGGATTCTACAATGAGCAGTTCTTC.

The chain couples TRBV29-1 to TRBJ2-6; D is perhaps TRBD1 or TRBD2 (5 bases each). The CDR3 is 18 amino acids. V was cut by 6 bases and J by 0 bases, with 21 bases left in between. In germline, CDR1 is SQVTM, CDR2 ANQGSEA. CDR3 residues: CSVGRGGRTSSGANVLTF. For the CDR3, the DNA is TGCAGCGTGGGGCGTGGGGGACGAACTAGCTCTGGGGCCAACGTCCTGACTTTC.

V usage is TRBV6-5 and J usage is TRBJ1-6; no clear D. Germline V gene data show CDR1 as MNHEY and CDR2 as SVGAGI. This CDR3 spans 13 amino acids. V lost 7 bases, J lost 7 bases, and 11 bases lay in between. The CDR3, as DNA: TGTGCCAGCACCGGTATGAGGAATTCACCCCTCCACTTT. As protein: CASTGMRNSPLHF.

The chain combines TRBV19 with TRBJ2-1; D unclear. The ends were cut back, 3 bases at V and 0 bases at J, with 9 bases in the middle. The CDR3 length is 15 residues. CDR1 and CDR2 (germline): LNHDA, SQIVND (reference sequence). This CDR3 reads CASSIGISSYNEQFF. The CDR3 nucleotides are TGTGCCAGTAGTATTGGGATTAGCTCCTACAATGAGCAGTTCTTC.

This chain uses TRBV30 with TRBJ1-4, with D unresolved. The CDR3 spans 15 residues. V gave up 2 bases and J gave up 4 bases, with 14 bases separating them. The germline CDR1 and CDR2 sequences are GTSNPN and SVGIG (reference sequence). CDR3 nucleotide sequence: TGTGCCTGGAGTCCCGGATTGGGGTATAATGAAAAACTGTTTTTT. It translates to CAWSPGLGYNEKLFF. Full variable domain (outside the CDR3, taken from reference TRBV30 and TRBJ1-4): SQTIHQWPATLVQPVGSPLSLECTVEGTSNPNLYWYRQAAGRGLQLLFYSVGIGQISSEVPQNLSASRPQDRQFILSSKKLLLSDSGFYLCAWSPGLGYNEKLFFGSGTQLSVL.

The chain carries TRBV5-4 and TRBJ1-2, with TRBD1 identical over 10 bases. CDR1 is SGHNT and CDR2 is YYREEE in the germline V gene (reference sequence). The CDR3 covers 15 residues. V was clipped by 4 bases and J by 6 bases; unmatched bases: 9. The CDR3, as DNA: TGTGCCAGCAGCCAACCCGGACAGGGGGAGGATGGCTACACCTTC. It translates to CASSQPGQGEDGYTF.

The V call is TRBV4-2, the J call TRBJ2-3, with D hard to call. The germline V and J ends were trimmed by 4 bases and 0 bases, with 5 bases remaining between them. Germline CDR1 LGHNA, CDR2 YNFKEQ. There are 13 residues in the CDR3. The CDR3 DNA follows: TGTGCCAGCAGCCCCGCTAGCACAGATACGCAGTATTTT. As protein: CASSPASTDTQYF.

The chain has TRBV7-2 and TRBJ1-1; the D gene is possibly TRBD1 (5 bases). Trimming cost V 2 bases and J 1 base, with 11 bases left between them. The CDR3 covers 15 residues. Germline CDR1 and CDR2: SGHTA and FQGNSA. This chain's CDR3 is CASSLFGGGNTEAFF. CDR3 bases: TGTGCCAGCAGCTTATTCGGGGGGGGGAACACTGAAGCTTTCTTT.

V is TRBV11-2 and J is TRBJ1-5; 7 bases are shared with TRBD1. This CDR3 comprises 14 residues. Germline CDR1 SGHAT, CDR2 FQNNGV. Trimming removed 5 bases from V and 4 bases from J; junction bases left unmatched: 5. The CDR3: CASSEGARNQPQHF. CDR3 nucleotide sequence: TGTGCCAGCAGCGAGGGGGCTCGGAATCAGCCCCAGCATTTT. The full variable domain, completed using reference TRBV11-2 and TRBJ1-5, is EAGVAQSPRYKIIEKRQSVAFWCNPISGHATLYWYQQILGQGPKLLIQFQNNGVVDDSQLPKDRFSAERLKGVDSTLKIQPAKLEDSAVYLCASSEGARNQPQHFGDGTRLSIL.

This clone was seen a few times. The chain couples TRBV5-4 to TRBJ1-3, with no clear D. Germline assignment: CDR1 SGHNT and CDR2 YYREEE (reference sequence). Trimming pared 4 bases from V and 2 bases from J, leaving 16 bases between. The CDR3 has 16 amino acids. The CDR3, as DNA: TGTGCCAGCAGCCACGCCCGGGAGGGAACTGGAAACACCATATATTTT. This encodes CASSHAREGTGNTIYF.

This sequence joins TRBV5-1 and TRBJ1-4; D unresolved. The CDR3 extends over 15 amino acids. The germline gives CDR1 SGHRS, CDR2 YFSETQ. V was pared by 5 bases and J by 4 bases, with 15 bases between. The CDR3 DNA is TGCGCCAGCAGTAGCGTGGGCCAGATTAATGAAAAACTGTTTTTT. This gives the protein CASSSVGQINEKLFF.

The rearrangement uses TRBV21-1 and TRBJ2-7; the table gives TRBD2 as D, unverified against the DNA. TRBV21-1 is shown as a pseudogene. CDR3 size: 14 residues. The CDR3: CASSQMREGHEQYF. CDR3 DNA: TGTGCCAGCAGCCAGATGAGGGAGGGTCACGAGCAGTACTTC.

This chain uses TRBV4-1 with TRBJ2-1; D gene unclear. The germline V gene encodes CDR1 MGHRA and CDR2 YSYEKL. CDR3 size: 13 residues. The V gene lost 3 bases and the J gene lost 7 bases, with 10 bases spanning the gap. The CDR3 nucleotides are TGCGCCAGCAGCCACGGACCCAATAATGAGCAGTTCTTC. It is translated as CASSHGPNNEQFF.

This clone was counted once. The chain joins TRBV11-3 to TRBJ2-2; a possible D gene is TRBD2 (6 bases). The CDR3 is made up of 14 amino acids. Deletions cut 5 bases from V and 4 bases from J, with 11 bases between. Germline assignment: CDR1 SGHNT and CDR2 YENEEA. The CDR3 region has the DNA TGTGCCAGCAGCCCGGGGACTCTCACCGGGGAGCTGTTTTTT. Protein sequence: CASSPGTLTGELFF.

This chain uses TRBV7-2 with TRBJ2-7, with D hard to call. V lost 2 bases and J lost 6, with 11 bases in between. Germline assignment: CDR1 SGHTA and CDR2 FQGNSA. The CDR3 is 13 amino acids. The CDR3 protein is CASSLRQDGEQYF. CDR3 DNA sequence: TGTGCCAGCAGCTTAAGGCAGGATGGCGAGCAGTACTTC.

The rearrangement uses TRBV7-9 and TRBJ2-7, with TRBD1 matching 7 bases. Trimming took 0 bases from V and 2 from J; bases not matched to a gene: 4. The germline V gene has CDR1 SEHNR and CDR2 FQNEAQ (reference sequence). This CDR3 has 15 residues. CDR3 DNA: TGTGCCAGCAGCTTAGCCCGGGACAGTGCCTACGAGCAGTACTTC. It codes for CASSLARDSAYEQYF.